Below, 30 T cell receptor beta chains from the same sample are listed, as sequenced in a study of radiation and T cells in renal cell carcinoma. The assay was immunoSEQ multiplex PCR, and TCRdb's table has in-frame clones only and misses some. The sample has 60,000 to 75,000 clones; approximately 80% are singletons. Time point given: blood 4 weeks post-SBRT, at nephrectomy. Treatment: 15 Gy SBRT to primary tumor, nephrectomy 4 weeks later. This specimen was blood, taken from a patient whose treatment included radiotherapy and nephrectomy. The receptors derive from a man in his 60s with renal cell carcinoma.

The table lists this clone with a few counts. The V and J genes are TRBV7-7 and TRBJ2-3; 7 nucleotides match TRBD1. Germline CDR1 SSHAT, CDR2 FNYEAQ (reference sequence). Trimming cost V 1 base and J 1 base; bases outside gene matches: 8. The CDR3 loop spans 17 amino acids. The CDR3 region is CASSLDPAGTGTDTQYF. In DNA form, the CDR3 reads TGTGCCAGCAGCTTAGATCCAGCTGGGACAGGCACAGATACGCAGTATTTT.

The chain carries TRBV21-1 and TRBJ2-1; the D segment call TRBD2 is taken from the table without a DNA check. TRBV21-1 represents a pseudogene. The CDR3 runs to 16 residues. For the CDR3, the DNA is TGTGCCAGCAGCAAAGTTTCCCGGGGGGGCCGGAATGAGCAGTTCTTC. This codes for CASSKVSRGGRNEQFF.

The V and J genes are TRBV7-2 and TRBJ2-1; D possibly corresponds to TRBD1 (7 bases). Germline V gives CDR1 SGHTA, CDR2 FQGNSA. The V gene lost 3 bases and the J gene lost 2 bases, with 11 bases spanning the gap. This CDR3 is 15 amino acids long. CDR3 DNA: TGTGCCAGCAGCTTGGGGGGACAGCCCTACAATGAGCAGTTCTTC. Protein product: CASSLGGQPYNEQFF.

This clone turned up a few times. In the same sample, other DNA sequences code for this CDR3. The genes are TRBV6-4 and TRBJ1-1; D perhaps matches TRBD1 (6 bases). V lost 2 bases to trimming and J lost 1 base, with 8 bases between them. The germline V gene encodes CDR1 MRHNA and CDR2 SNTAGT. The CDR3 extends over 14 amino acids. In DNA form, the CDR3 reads TGTGCCAGCAGTGACACGGACAGGAACACTGAAGCTTTCTTT. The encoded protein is CASSDTDRNTEAFF.

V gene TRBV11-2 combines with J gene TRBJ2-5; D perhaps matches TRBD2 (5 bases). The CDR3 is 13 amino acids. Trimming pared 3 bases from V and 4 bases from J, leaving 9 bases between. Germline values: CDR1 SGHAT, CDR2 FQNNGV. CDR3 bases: TGTGCCAGCAGCTTCGGACGGGGAGAGACCCAGTACTTC. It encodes CASSFGRGETQYF.

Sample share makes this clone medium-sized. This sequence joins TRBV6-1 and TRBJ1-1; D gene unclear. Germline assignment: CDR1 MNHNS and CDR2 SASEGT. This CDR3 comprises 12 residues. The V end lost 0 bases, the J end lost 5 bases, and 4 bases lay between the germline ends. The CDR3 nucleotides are TGTGCCAGCAGTGAAGCTTATACTGAAGCTTTCTTT. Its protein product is CASSEAYTEAFF.

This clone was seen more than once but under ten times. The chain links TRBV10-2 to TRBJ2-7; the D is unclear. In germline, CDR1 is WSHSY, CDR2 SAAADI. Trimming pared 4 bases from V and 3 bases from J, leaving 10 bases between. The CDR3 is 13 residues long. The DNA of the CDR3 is TGCGCCAGCAGTGGTTCTGACATCTACGAGCAGTACGTC. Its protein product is CASSGSDIYEQYV.

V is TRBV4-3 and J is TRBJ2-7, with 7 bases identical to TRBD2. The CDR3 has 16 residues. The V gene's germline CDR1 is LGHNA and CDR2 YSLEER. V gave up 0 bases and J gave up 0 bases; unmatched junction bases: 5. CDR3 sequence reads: CASSQDLLADSYEQYF. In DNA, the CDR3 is TGCGCCAGCAGCCAAGATTTGCTAGCGGACTCCTACGAGCAGTACTTC.

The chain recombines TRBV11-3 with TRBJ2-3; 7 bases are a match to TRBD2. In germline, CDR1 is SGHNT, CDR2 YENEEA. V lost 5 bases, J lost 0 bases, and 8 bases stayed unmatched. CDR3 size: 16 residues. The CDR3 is CASSDPSGLSTDTQYF. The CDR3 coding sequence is TGTGCCAGCAGCGACCCTAGCGGTCTTAGCACAGATACGCAGTATTTT.

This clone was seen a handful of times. DNA for the CDR3: TGTGCCAGCAGTTACTTTGTAGGGAGCGACACTGAAGCTTTCTTT. Translated, it gives CASSYFVGSDTEAFF. The chain recombines TRBV6-6 with TRBJ1-1; D is unclear. V was cut by 1 base and J by 3 bases, with 12 bases left in between. CDR3 length: 15 amino acids. Germline loops: CDR1 MNHNY, CDR2 SVGAGI (reference sequence).

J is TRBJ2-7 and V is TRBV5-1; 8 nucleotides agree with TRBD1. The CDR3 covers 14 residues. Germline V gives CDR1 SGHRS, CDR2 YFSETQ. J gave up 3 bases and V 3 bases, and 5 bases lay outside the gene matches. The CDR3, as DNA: TGCGCCAGCAGCTGGGCAGGGGGCGTCTACGAGCAGTACTTC. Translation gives CASSWAGGVYEQYF.

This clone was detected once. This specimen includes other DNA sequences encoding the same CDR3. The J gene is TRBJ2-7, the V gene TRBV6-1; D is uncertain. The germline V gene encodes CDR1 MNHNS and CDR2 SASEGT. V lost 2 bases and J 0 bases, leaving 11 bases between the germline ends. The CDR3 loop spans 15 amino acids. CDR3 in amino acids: CASSEIPLPSYEQYV. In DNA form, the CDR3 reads TGTGCCAGCAGTGAAATTCCGCTGCCCTCCTACGAGCAGTACGTC.

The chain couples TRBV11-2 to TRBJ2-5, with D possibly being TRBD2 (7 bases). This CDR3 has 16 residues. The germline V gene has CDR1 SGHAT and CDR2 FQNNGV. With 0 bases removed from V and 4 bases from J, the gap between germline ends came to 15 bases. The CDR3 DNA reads TGTGCCAGCAGCTTAGATGGCGGGGGCAGGACAGAGACCCAGTACTTC. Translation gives CASSLDGGGRTETQYF.

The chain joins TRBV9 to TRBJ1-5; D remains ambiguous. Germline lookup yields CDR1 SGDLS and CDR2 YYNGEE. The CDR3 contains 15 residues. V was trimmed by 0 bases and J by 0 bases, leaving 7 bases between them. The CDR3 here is CASSVGIDSNQPQHF. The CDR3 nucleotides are TGTGCCAGCAGCGTAGGCATTGATAGCAATCAGCCCCAGCATTTT.

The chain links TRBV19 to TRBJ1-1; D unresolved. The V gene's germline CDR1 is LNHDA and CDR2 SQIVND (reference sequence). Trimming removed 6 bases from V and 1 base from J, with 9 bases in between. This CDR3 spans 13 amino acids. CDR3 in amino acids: CASRSDTNTEAFF. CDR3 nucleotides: TGTGCCAGTAGGTCAGATACGAACACTGAAGCTTTCTTT.

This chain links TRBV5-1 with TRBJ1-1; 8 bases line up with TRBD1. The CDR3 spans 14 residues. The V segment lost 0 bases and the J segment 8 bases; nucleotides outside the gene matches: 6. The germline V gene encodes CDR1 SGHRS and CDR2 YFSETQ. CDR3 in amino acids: CASSLERRDREAFF. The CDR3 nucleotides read TGCGCCAGCAGCTTGGAGCGCCGGGACAGGGAAGCTTTCTTT.

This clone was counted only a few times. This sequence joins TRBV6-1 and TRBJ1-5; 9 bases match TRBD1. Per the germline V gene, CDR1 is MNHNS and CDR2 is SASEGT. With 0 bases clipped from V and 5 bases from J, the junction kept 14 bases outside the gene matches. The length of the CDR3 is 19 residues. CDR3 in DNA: TGTGCCAGCAGTGAAGCTACCGTCGTAAGGACAGGGGTATATCAGCCCCAGCATTTT. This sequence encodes CASSEATVVRTGVYQPQHF.

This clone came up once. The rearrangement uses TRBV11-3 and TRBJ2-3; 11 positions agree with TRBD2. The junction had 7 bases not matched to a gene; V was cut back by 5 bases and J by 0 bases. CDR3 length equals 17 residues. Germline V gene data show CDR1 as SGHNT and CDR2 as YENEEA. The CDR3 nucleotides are TGTGCCAGCAGCATTGGGACTAGCGGAGCTAGCACAGATACGCAGTATTTT. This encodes CASSIGTSGASTDTQYF.

The CDR3 nucleotides are TGTGCCAGCAGCTTACAGATAGATGTGGGGGTCAATGAGCAGTTCTTC. Translated, it gives CASSLQIDVGVNEQFF. This chain joins TRBV7-8 and TRBJ2-1; TRBD1 or TRBD2 may be the D gene (5 bases each). Germline V gene lookup returns CDR1 SGHVS and CDR2 FQNEAQ. V gave up 2 bases and J gave up 6 bases, with 17 bases separating them. There are 16 residues in the CDR3. Supplemented by reference TRBV7-8 and TRBJ2-1, the full variable domain reads GAGVSQSPRYKVAKRGQDVALRCDPISGHVSLFWYQQALGQGPEFLTYFQNEAQLDKSGLPSDRFFAERPEGSVSTLKIQRTQQEDSAVYLCASSLQIDVGVNEQFFGPGTRLTVL.

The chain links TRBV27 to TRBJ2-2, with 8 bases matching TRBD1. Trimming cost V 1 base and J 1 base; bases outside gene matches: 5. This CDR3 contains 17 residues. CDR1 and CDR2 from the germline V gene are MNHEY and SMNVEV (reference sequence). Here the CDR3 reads CASSLWAGTGNTGELFF. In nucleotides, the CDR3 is TGTGCCAGCAGTTTATGGGCCGGGACAGGGAACACCGGGGAGCTGTTTTTT.

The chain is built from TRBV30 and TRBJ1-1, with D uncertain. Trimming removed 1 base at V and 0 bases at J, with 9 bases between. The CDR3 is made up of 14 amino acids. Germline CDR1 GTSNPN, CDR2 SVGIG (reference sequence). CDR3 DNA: TGTGCCTGGAGTGCAAACCCTATGAACACTGAAGCTTTCTTT. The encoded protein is CAWSANPMNTEAFF.

The CDR3 here is CASGTTGSQETQYF. In DNA, the CDR3 is TGCGCCAGCGGGACAACAGGGTCCCAAGAGACCCAGTACTTC. The rearrangement uses TRBV5-1 and TRBJ2-5; D perhaps matches TRBD1 (6 bases). CDR3 size: 14 residues. Trimming removed 7 bases from V and 1 base from J, with 14 bases in between. Looked up from germline, CDR1 is SGHRS and CDR2 is YFSETQ.

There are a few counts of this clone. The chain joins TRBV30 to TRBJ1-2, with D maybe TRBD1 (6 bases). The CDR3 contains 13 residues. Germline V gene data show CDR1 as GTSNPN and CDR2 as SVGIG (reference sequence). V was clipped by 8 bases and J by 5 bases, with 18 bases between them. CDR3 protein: CATPRGEGYGYTF. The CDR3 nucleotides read TGTGCCACCCCCAGGGGAGAGGGTTATGGCTACACCTTC.

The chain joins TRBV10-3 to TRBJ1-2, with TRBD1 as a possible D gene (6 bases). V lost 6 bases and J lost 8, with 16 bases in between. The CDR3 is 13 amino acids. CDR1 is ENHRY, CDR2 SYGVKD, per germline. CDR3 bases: TGTGCCATCAGCGGGGGCGGGTCGGAGGGCTACACCTTC. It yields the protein CAISGGGSEGYTF.

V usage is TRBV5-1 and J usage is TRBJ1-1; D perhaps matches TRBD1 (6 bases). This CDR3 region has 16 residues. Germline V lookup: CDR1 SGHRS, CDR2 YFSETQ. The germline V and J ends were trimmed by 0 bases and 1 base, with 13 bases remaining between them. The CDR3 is CASSLEAGHANTEAFF. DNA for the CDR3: TGCGCCAGCAGCTTGGAGGCGGGACACGCGAACACTGAAGCTTTCTTT.

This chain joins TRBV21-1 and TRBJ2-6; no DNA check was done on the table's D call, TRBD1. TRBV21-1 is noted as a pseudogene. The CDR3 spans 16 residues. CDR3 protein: CASSKDIGTGANVLTF. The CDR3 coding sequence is TGTGCCAGCAGCAAGGACATAGGCACTGGGGCCAACGTCCTGACTTTC.

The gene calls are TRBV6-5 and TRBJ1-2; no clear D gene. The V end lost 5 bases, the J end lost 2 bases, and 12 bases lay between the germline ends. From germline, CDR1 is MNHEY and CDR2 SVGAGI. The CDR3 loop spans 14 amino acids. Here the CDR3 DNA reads TGTGCCAGCAGTCTGGTTAAAGGGAACTATGGCTACACCTTC. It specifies CASSLVKGNYGYTF.

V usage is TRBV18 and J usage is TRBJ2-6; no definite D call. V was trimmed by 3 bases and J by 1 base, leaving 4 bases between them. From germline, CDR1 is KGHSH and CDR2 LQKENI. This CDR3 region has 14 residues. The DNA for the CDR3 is TGTGCCAGCTCACCCGGTTCTGGGGCCAACGTCCTGACTTTC. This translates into CASSPGSGANVLTF.

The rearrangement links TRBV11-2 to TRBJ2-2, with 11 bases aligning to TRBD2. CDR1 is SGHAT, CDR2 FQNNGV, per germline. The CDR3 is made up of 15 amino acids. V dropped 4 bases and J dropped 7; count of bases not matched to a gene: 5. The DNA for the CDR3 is TGTGCCAGCAGCTCCCCTAGCGGGAGGCTCGGGGAGCTGTTTTTT. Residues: CASSSPSGRLGELFF.

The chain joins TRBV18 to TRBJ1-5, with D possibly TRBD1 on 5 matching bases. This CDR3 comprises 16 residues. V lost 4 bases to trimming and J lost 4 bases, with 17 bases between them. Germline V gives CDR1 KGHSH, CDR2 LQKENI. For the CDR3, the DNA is TGTGCCAGCTCACGTGAGGGGACTCTTGGGAATCAGCCCCAGCATTTT. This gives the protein CASSREGTLGNQPQHF.